Below are 27 T cell receptor beta chains sequenced from a single sample in a study of blood T cell repertoires in COVID-19. The repertoire was sequenced with immunoSEQ multiplex PCR; TCRdb's copy has only in-frame clones and lacks some. Counted here are 180,000 or so clones, roughly 90% occurring once; the ten biggest clones make up 0.62%. The sequenced sample consisted of peripheral blood. Receptors were obtained from a man in his fifties or sixties with acute or convalescent COVID-19.

The rearrangement joins TRBV28 to TRBJ1-3; D not resolved. This CDR3 comprises 17 residues. Trimming removed 4 bases at V and 3 bases at J, with 19 bases between. CDR1 MDHEN and CDR2 SYDVKM come from the germline V gene. This chain's CDR3 is CASSSRLSAAGGNTIYF. The DNA of the CDR3 is TGTGCCAGCAGTTCCCGTCTTTCCGCCGCCGGTGGAAACACCATATATTTT.

V usage is TRBV18 and J usage is TRBJ1-2; D is perhaps TRBD1 (5 bases). Germline CDR1 and CDR2: KGHSH and LQKENI. The CDR3 length is 12 residues. V lost 1 base and J 14 bases, leaving 14 bases between the germline ends. The CDR3, as DNA: TGTGCCAGCTCACCACAAGGGGAAGTTTCTACCTTC. This encodes CASSPQGEVSTF. Filled out from reference TRBV18 and TRBJ1-2, the complete variable domain reads NAGVMQNPRHLVRRRGQEARLRCSPMKGHSHVYWYRQLPEEGLKFMVYLQKENIIDESGMPKERFSAEFPKEGPSILRIQQVVRGDSAAYFCASSPQGEVSTFGSGTRLTVV.

The V gene is TRBV7-2, the J gene TRBJ2-7, with TRBD2 matching 8 bases. The V and J ends lost 3 bases and 3 bases, in that order; junction bases with no gene match: 7. The CDR3 has 15 residues. From germline, CDR1 is SGHTA and CDR2 FQGNSA. The CDR3 nucleotides read TGTGCCAGCAGCTTCGGGGGGGCGAGATTCTACGAGCAGTACTTC. It encodes CASSFGGARFYEQYF. The whole variable domain, filled in from reference TRBV7-2 and TRBJ2-7, reads GAGVSQSPSNKVTEKGKDVELRCDPISGHTALYWYRQSLGQGLEFLIYFQGNSAPDKSGLPSDRFSAERTGGSVSTLTIQRTQQEDSAVYLCASSFGGARFYEQYFGPGTRLTVT.

The J gene is TRBJ2-5, the V gene TRBV7-2; possible D gene TRBD2, 6 bases. The V gene's germline CDR1 is SGHTA and CDR2 FQGNSA. The CDR3 runs 17 residues. Trimming removed 1 base at V and 5 bases at J, with 20 bases between. CDR3 sequence reads: CASSLVPSELSGETQYF. The CDR3 coding sequence is TGTGCCAGCAGCTTAGTTCCTAGCGAGCTAAGCGGTGAGACCCAGTACTTC.

The chain uses TRBV1 and TRBJ1-6; the table's TRBD1 call for D was not verified on the DNA. TRBV1 corresponds to a pseudogene. The CDR3 runs to 14 residues. The CDR3 region is CTSSQAGGPSPLHF. The CDR3 DNA follows: TGCACCAGCAGCCAGGCAGGGGGGCCCTCACCCCTCCACTTT.

This sequence joins TRBV29-1 and TRBJ2-5, with 7 bases identical to TRBD2. The V and J ends lost 5 bases and 4 bases, in that order; junction bases with no gene match: 4. Germline lookup yields CDR1 SQVTM and CDR2 ANQGSEA. The CDR3 has 12 amino acids. The CDR3, as DNA: TGCAGCGTTTCAGAGCGGGGAGAGACCCAGTACTTC. This sequence encodes CSVSERGETQYF.

The V call is TRBV18, the J call TRBJ1-4; TRBD1 might be the D (6 bases). The CDR3 extends over 16 amino acids. The V end was cut by 4 bases, the J end by 8 bases, with 20 bases between. The germline CDR1 and CDR2 sequences are KGHSH and LQKENI. CDR3 protein: CASSLGPLAGDEKLFF. CDR3 in DNA: TGTGCCAGCTCACTAGGGCCCCTCGCAGGGGACGAAAAACTGTTTTTT.

The CDR3 loop is CASSREGVEQYF. In DNA form, the CDR3 reads TGTGCCAGCAGCCGGGAGGGTGTGGAGCAGTACTTC. The chain recombines TRBV28 with TRBJ2-7, with 8 nucleotides matching TRBD2. The CDR3 consists of 12 residues. V lost 6 bases, J lost 7 bases, and 5 bases stayed unmatched. The germline CDR1 and CDR2 sequences are MDHEN and SYDVKM.

This CDR3 is CASSLVALDTGELFF. In DNA, the CDR3 is TGTGCCAGCAGCTTGGTGGCACTAGACACCGGGGAGCTGTTTTTT. The rearrangement uses TRBV5-5 and TRBJ2-2; a possible D gene is TRBD2 (5 bases). There are 15 residues in the CDR3. V was trimmed by 0 bases and J by 3 bases, leaving 9 bases between them. Germline V gene data show CDR1 as SGHKS and CDR2 as YYEKEE (reference sequence).

The chain recombines TRBV30 with TRBJ2-7; 9 nucleotides agree with TRBD1. The CDR3 length is 15 residues. V was pared by 8 bases and J by 1 base, with 12 bases of the junction left unmatched. Germline values: CDR1 GTSNPN, CDR2 SVGIG (reference sequence). CDR3 sequence reads: CAIRDRVVFSYEQYF. CDR3 coding DNA: TGTGCCATCCGGGACAGGGTAGTTTTTTCCTACGAGCAGTACTTC.

This chain uses TRBV5-4 with TRBJ2-1; TRBD1 agrees at 9 bases. Germline assignment: CDR1 SGHNT and CDR2 YYREEE (reference sequence). V lost 4 bases, J lost 4 bases, and 9 bases stayed unmatched. This CDR3 is built from 16 residues. CDR3 region: CASSPPGTGIYNEQFF. DNA of the CDR3: TGTGCCAGCAGCCCTCCCGGGACAGGGATTTACAATGAGCAGTTCTTC.

The J gene is TRBJ1-2, the V gene TRBV18; D is unresolved. The CDR3 runs to 17 residues. The germline gives CDR1 KGHSH, CDR2 LQKENI. V lost 1 base, J lost 0 bases, and 15 bases lay in between. The CDR3, as DNA: TGTGCCAGCTCACCACAGCCGGGTTCAGAGACTAACTATGGCTACACCTTC. It codes for CASSPQPGSETNYGYTF.

This sequence joins TRBV7-5 and TRBJ1-1. TRBV7-5 is classified as a pseudogene. This CDR3 comprises 15 residues. DNA for the CDR3: TGTGCCAGAAGCCCCGGGGAGGAGGGTGGAACTGAAGCTTTCTTT. It translates to CARSPGEEGGTEAFF.

This clone came up once. The rearrangement links TRBV18 to TRBJ2-3, with a tentative D call TRBD2 (5 bases). CDR1 is KGHSH and CDR2 is LQKENI in the germline V gene. This CDR3 is built from 12 residues. Trimming shortened V by 0 bases and J by 8 bases, and 6 bases separated the two germline ends. The CDR3 DNA sequence: TGTGCCAGCTCACCACCCGCGGGTACGCAGTATTTT. Translation gives CASSPPAGTQYF.

The V gene is TRBV15, the J gene TRBJ2-7; 7 nucleotides line up with TRBD2. Germline assignment: CDR1 LNHNV and CDR2 YYDKDF (reference sequence). This CDR3 contains 20 residues. CDR3 loop: CATRSGAGAGEVLSAYEQYV. The CDR3 region has the DNA TGTGCCACCCGCAGCGGGGCCGGGGCGGGGGAGGTCCTAAGCGCCTACGAGCAGTACGTC.

The chain uses TRBV19 and TRBJ2-5; TRBD1 might be the D (5 bases). The CDR3 consists of 12 residues. CDR1 is LNHDA, CDR2 SQIVND, per germline (reference sequence). V was cut by 8 bases and J by 4 bases, with 11 bases left in between. CDR3 in amino acids: CASGQGPETQYF. The CDR3 bases are TGTGCCAGTGGGCAGGGTCCAGAGACCCAGTACTTC.

This sequence joins TRBV27 and TRBJ2-7; D may be TRBD2 (5 bases). This CDR3 has 14 residues. With 8 bases removed from V and 2 bases from J, the gap between germline ends came to 16 bases. Per the germline V gene, CDR1 is MNHEY and CDR2 is SMNVEV (reference sequence). Written as DNA, the CDR3 is TGTGCCAGCGGACTGAGCGGACCTACCTACGAGCAGTACTTC. Translating gives CASGLSGPTYEQYF.

CDR3 protein: CASSLLGQGFYNEQFF. The CDR3 nucleotides are TGCGCCAGCAGCTTGTTGGGACAGGGGTTCTACAATGAGCAGTTCTTC. The V and J genes are TRBV5-1 and TRBJ2-1, with 10 bases that match TRBD1. The CDR3 runs 16 residues. Trimming cost V 1 base and J 3 bases; bases outside gene matches: 4. Germline CDR1 reads SGHRS; CDR2 reads YFSETQ. The full variable domain, its missing parts supplied by reference TRBV5-1 and TRBJ2-1, is KAGVTQTPRYLIKTRGQQVTLSCSPISGHRSVSWYQQTPGQGLQFLFEYFSETQRNKGNFPGRFSGRQFSNSRSEMNVSTLELGDSALYLCASSLLGQGFYNEQFFGPGTRLTVL.

V is TRBV19 and J is TRBJ2-7; 10 bases line up with TRBD1. V shed 5 bases, J shed 3 bases, and the junction held 10 bases outside the gene matches. The CDR3 consists of 16 residues. Germline V gene data show CDR1 as LNHDA and CDR2 as SQIVND (reference sequence). DNA for the CDR3: TGTGCCAGTAGTTTAACCGGGACAGGGGATGTCTACGAGCAGTACTTC. This sequence encodes CASSLTGTGDVYEQYF.

The chain has TRBV2 and TRBJ1-2; 7 bases are shared with TRBD1. V was pared by 7 bases and J by 6 bases, with 8 bases of the junction left unmatched. CDR3 length equals 13 residues. The germline CDR1 and CDR2 sequences are SNHLY and FYNNEI. CDR3 protein: CASNRQGNNGYTF. CDR3 coding DNA: TGTGCCAGCAATAGACAGGGCAATAATGGCTACACCTTC.

The chain links TRBV9 to TRBJ2-3; 15 positions agree with TRBD2. The CDR3 covers 18 residues. V gave up 3 bases and J gave up 1 base; unmatched junction bases: 6. The germline V gene encodes CDR1 SGDLS and CDR2 YYNGEE. CDR3 loop: CASSEGLAGGTRTDTQYF. CDR3 coding DNA: TGTGCCAGCAGCGAGGGACTAGCGGGGGGCACGCGCACAGATACGCAGTATTTT.

This chain joins TRBV12-3 or TRBV12-4 and TRBJ1-2; D is undetermined. The germline V and J ends were trimmed by 3 bases and 2 bases, with 7 bases remaining between them. The CDR3 sequence is 13 residues long. DNA of the CDR3: TGTGCCAGCAGTTTTGTAGTCAACTATGGCTACACCTTC. Amino acid sequence: CASSFVVNYGYTF.

The J gene is TRBJ2-2, the V gene TRBV7-2; weak D call: TRBD1 (6 bases). V dropped 1 base and J dropped 5 bases, with 8 bases sitting between them. CDR1 SGHTA and CDR2 FQGNSA come from the germline V gene. The CDR3 spans 14 residues. CDR3 sequence: CASSLGQGTGELFF. The CDR3 DNA is TGTGCCAGCAGCTTAGGGCAGGGGACCGGGGAGCTGTTTTTT.

The chain has TRBV7-2 and TRBJ1-1, with D unclear. The CDR3 has 13 amino acids. The germline gives CDR1 SGHTA, CDR2 FQGNSA. Trimming took 0 bases from V and 4 from J, leaving 6 bases between them. The chain's CDR3 is CASSLAQFTEAFF. CDR3 DNA: TGTGCCAGCAGCTTAGCCCAGTTCACTGAAGCTTTCTTT.

The gene calls are TRBV15 and TRBJ1-1; weak D call: TRBD1 (5 bases). Germline V gene lookup returns CDR1 LNHNV and CDR2 YYDKDF (reference sequence). The V and J ends lost 8 bases and 6 bases respectively, with 7 bases between them. This CDR3 spans 10 amino acids. CDR3 coding DNA: TGTGCCACCCCGGGGGCTGAAGCTTTCTTT. This encodes CATPGAEAFF.

This clone was counted a single time. The rearrangement uses TRBV5-8 and TRBJ1-2, with D uncertain. This CDR3 is 14 amino acids long. The germline V gene has CDR1 SGHTS and CDR2 YDEGEE. Trimming took off 0 bases at V and 5 bases at J, with 11 bases between the two ends. CDR3 DNA: TGTGCCAGCAGCTTGGCGCCGATGAGGTATGGCTACACCTTC. It codes for CASSLAPMRYGYTF.

The chain recombines TRBV5-1 with TRBJ2-3; TRBD1 might be the D (6 bases). Germline lookup yields CDR1 SGHRS and CDR2 YFSETQ. V lost 0 bases to trimming and J lost 6 bases, with 8 bases between them. The CDR3 totals 13 residues. The CDR3 DNA reads TGCGCCAGCAGCTTGGGGCAGGGGGATACGCAGTATTTT. It encodes CASSLGQGDTQYF.